Following are 25 T cell receptor beta chains from one sample sequenced in a study of CD8+ T cells in alopecia areata (dated by TCRdb to 2017 to 2018). Receptors were amplified or captured by the immunoSEQ multiplex PCR assay. RNA was extracted from all samples and reverse transcribed into cDNA, which served as template for TCR sequencing. Here the immuneACCESS table is served through TCRdb, limited to in-frame sequences with V and J called. Missing clones are a known gap in these copies; in checked studies unresolved V genes cover under half, and the rest lacks a known reason. The sample table records 130,000 or so clones; roughly 50% of these occur just once. The ten largest make up around 20% of the sample. According to the study, the label for this sample's time point signals: baseline before oral tofacitinib. Sequenced material: CD8+ T cells sorted from blood, taken at week 0. The receptors originated from a human donor with alopecia areata.

The chain uses TRBV9 and TRBJ2-2, with 10 nucleotides matching TRBD2. There are 16 residues in the CDR3. J lost 4 bases, V lost 3 bases, and 6 bases had no gene match. Germline V gives CDR1 SGDLS, CDR2 YYNGEE. In nucleotides, the CDR3 is TGTGCCAGCAGCGCCTACCTAGCGGGGGTCACCGGGGAGCTGTTTTTT. Its translation is CASSAYLAGVTGELFF.

This chain links TRBV4-1 with TRBJ2-1; D is ambiguous. The CDR3 runs to 13 residues. The germline V gene encodes CDR1 MGHRA and CDR2 YSYEKL. V lost 2 bases and J lost 5, with 7 bases in between. The CDR3 loop reads CASSQRLNNEQFF. CDR3 nucleotides: TGCGCCAGCAGCCAAAGGTTGAACAATGAGCAGTTCTTC.

The chain has TRBV4-3 and TRBJ2-3; D possibly corresponds to TRBD2 (6 bases). The CDR3 runs 12 residues. Per germline, CDR1 LGHNA and CDR2 YSLEER. Trimming took 8 bases from V and 2 from J, leaving 8 bases between them. This CDR3 reads CASGTSTDTQYF. CDR3 DNA: TGCGCCAGCGGGACTTCCACAGATACGCAGTATTTT.

The chain has TRBV29-1 and TRBJ1-1; TRBD1 matches 7 bases. Germline values: CDR1 SQVTM, CDR2 ANQGSEA. J lost 10 bases, V lost 1 base, and 6 bases had no gene match. The CDR3 covers 12 residues. The chain's CDR3 is CSVEGDSRGAFF. DNA of the CDR3: TGCAGCGTTGAAGGGGACAGCCGAGGAGCTTTCTTT.

The chain recombines TRBV29-1 with TRBJ1-4; D is ambiguous. From germline, CDR1 is SQVTM and CDR2 ANQGSEA. With 6 bases removed from V and 10 bases from J, the gap between germline ends came to 18 bases. CDR3 length: 13 amino acids. CDR3: CSVARGDAGKLFF. The CDR3, as DNA: TGCAGCGTGGCCCGCGGGGATGCCGGAAAACTGTTTTTT.

This clone occurred a few times. This chain joins TRBV15 and TRBJ1-5; D might be TRBD1 (5 bases). CDR3 size: 15 residues. CDR1 and CDR2 (germline): LNHNV, YYDKDF (reference sequence). V was cut by 4 bases and J by 1 base, with 11 bases left in between. DNA for the CDR3: TGTGCCACCAGCATAGGGGACTTCAGCAATCAGCCCCAGCATTTT. Translating gives CATSIGDFSNQPQHF.

The rearrangement links TRBV20-1 to TRBJ2-1, with D hard to call. There are 11 residues in the CDR3. Trimming took 5 bases from V and 4 from J, leaving 6 bases between them. Germline CDR1 is DFQATT and CDR2 is SNEGSKA (reference sequence). The CDR3 sequence is CSAHYYNEQFF. The CDR3 DNA is TGCAGTGCTCACTATTACAATGAGCAGTTCTTC.

This clone showed up just a few times. This chain connects TRBV19 to TRBJ2-1; possibly TRBD1 for D (5 bases). Trimming took off 6 bases at V and 10 bases at J, with 13 bases between the two ends. Germline V gene data show CDR1 as LNHDA and CDR2 as SQIVND (reference sequence). The CDR3 extends over 12 amino acids. Here the CDR3 reads CASRPQGKEQFF. CDR3 coding DNA: TGTGCCAGTAGGCCCCAGGGTAAGGAGCAGTTCTTC.

V is TRBV29-1 and J is TRBJ2-2; TRBD1 matches 8 bases. Germline V gene sequence: CDR1 SQVTM, CDR2 ANQGSEA. This CDR3 spans 16 amino acids. The V segment lost 6 bases and the J segment 1 base; nucleotides outside the gene matches: 10. The DNA for the CDR3 is TGCAGCGTAGTTGGGACAGGAGATCAGAACACCGGGGAGCTGTTTTTT. Translated, it gives CSVVGTGDQNTGELFF.

The chain has TRBV5-6 and TRBJ2-7; the D is unclear. The germline V gene encodes CDR1 SGHDT and CDR2 YYEEEE. V lost 2 bases and J lost 6, with 9 bases in between. The CDR3 totals 12 residues. CDR3 amino acids: CASSFWSSEQYF. CDR3 nucleotide sequence: TGTGCCAGCAGCTTTTGGAGCTCCGAGCAGTACTTC.

A single count supports this clone. The CDR3 bases are TGTGCCAGCAGCTCCGGATGGGAGGAGACCCAGTACTTC. It specifies CASSSGWEETQYF. This rearrangement joins TRBV13 to TRBJ2-5; D is perhaps TRBD2 (5 bases). In germline, CDR1 is PRHDT, CDR2 FYEKMQ (reference sequence). Trimming stripped 4 bases from V and 5 bases from J, with 11 bases between. The CDR3 consists of 13 residues.

The V gene is TRBV7-6, the J gene TRBJ2-7; no firm D call. From germline, CDR1 is SGHVS and CDR2 FNYEAQ. V shed 5 bases and J shed 4 bases, with 18 bases lying between them. The CDR3 length is 15 residues. The CDR3 reads CASSATDGWDYEQYF. The CDR3 DNA is TGTGCCAGCAGCGCAACAGACGGGTGGGATTACGAGCAGTACTTC.

The chain employs TRBV27 and TRBJ2-2, with TRBD2 matching 7 bases. The V and J ends lost 4 bases and 5 bases, in that order; junction bases with no gene match: 7. The CDR3 totals 15 residues. Germline CDR1 and CDR2: MNHEY and SMNVEV (reference sequence). CDR3 nucleotide sequence: TGTGCCAGCAGTTCCGGACTAGGTGGGACCGGGGAGCTGTTTTTT. Encoded protein: CASSSGLGGTGELFF.

This chain joins TRBV13 and TRBJ2-7; weak D call: TRBD1 (7 bases). V was pared by 1 base and J by 3 bases, with 13 bases between. Germline lookup yields CDR1 PRHDT and CDR2 FYEKMQ (reference sequence). CDR3 length: 15 residues. In DNA, the CDR3 is TGTGCCAGCAGCTTAGCGGCAGGGGGAGGCTACGAGCAGTACTTC. Protein product: CASSLAAGGGYEQYF.

This clone was seen a handful of times. The chain is built from TRBV29-1 and TRBJ2-7; TRBD1 aligns across 7 bases. Trimming cost V 3 bases and J 3 bases; bases outside gene matches: 5. CDR3 size: 13 residues. Germline-derived CDR1 and CDR2 are SQVTM and ANQGSEA. In DNA form, the CDR3 reads TGCAGCGTTGACCTGGGACAGAACTACGAGCAGTACTTC. Protein product: CSVDLGQNYEQYF.

This chain links TRBV30 with TRBJ1-2; no firm D call. The CDR3 loop spans 14 amino acids. Germline V CDR1 and CDR2: GTSNPN, SVGIG (reference sequence). The V gene lost 1 base and the J gene lost 3 bases, with 12 bases spanning the gap. CDR3 DNA: TGTGCCTGGAGTGCAGATCCAGATTACTATGGCTACACCTTC. Translation: CAWSADPDYYGYTF.

This sequence joins TRBV10-3 and TRBJ1-2; 8 bases map to TRBD1. Germline V gene data show CDR1 as ENHRY and CDR2 as SYGVKD. There are 14 residues in the CDR3. With 2 bases clipped from V and 3 bases from J, the junction kept 2 bases outside the gene matches. DNA for the CDR3: TGTGCCATCAGTGAGCCGACAGGGGACTATGGCTACACCTTC. Amino acids: CAISEPTGDYGYTF.

The chain is built from TRBV29-1 and TRBJ1-2; TRBD1 matches at 8 bases. The V gene end was trimmed by 5 bases and the J gene end by 5 bases; junction bases not matched to a gene: 10. Germline V lookup: CDR1 SQVTM, CDR2 ANQGSEA. The CDR3 is made up of 14 amino acids. The CDR3 sequence is CSVFHSGTGYGYTF. The CDR3 DNA reads as TGCAGCGTTTTTCACTCCGGGACAGGTTATGGCTACACCTTC.

For the CDR3, the DNA is TGTGCCAGTAGTGGCCAGGGTACGGTTGATTCACCCCTCCACTTT. This sequence encodes CASSGQGTVDSPLHF. The chain recombines TRBV19 with TRBJ1-6, with D possibly matching TRBD1 (5 bases). V dropped 5 bases and J dropped 8 bases, with 16 bases sitting between them. The CDR3 contains 15 residues. Per germline, CDR1 LNHDA and CDR2 SQIVND (reference sequence).

The chain links TRBV29-1 to TRBJ2-1; TRBD1 agrees at 9 bases. Trimming cost V 3 bases and J 9 bases; bases outside gene matches: 9. This CDR3 comprises 14 residues. Germline values: CDR1 SQVTM, CDR2 ANQGSEA. CDR3 sequence: CSVDRGQGFAEQFF. CDR3 DNA: TGCAGCGTTGATCGGGGACAGGGATTTGCTGAGCAGTTCTTC.

This chain connects TRBV29-1 to TRBJ2-6, with 8 bases identical to TRBD1. The V gene end was trimmed by 4 bases and the J gene end by 0 bases; junction bases not matched to a gene: 8. This CDR3 region has 17 residues. Germline V CDR1 and CDR2: SQVTM, ANQGSEA. In nucleotides, the CDR3 is TGCAGCGTTGTCGCCGGGACAGGCTTCTCTGGGGCCAACGTCCTGACTTTC. Encoded protein: CSVVAGTGFSGANVLTF.

J is TRBJ2-5 and V is TRBV6-5, with D possibly being TRBD1 (5 bases). The CDR3 is 13 amino acids. Trimming removed 2 bases at V and 5 bases at J, with 9 bases between. Germline V gene lookup returns CDR1 MNHEY and CDR2 SVGAGI. The CDR3 nucleotides read TGTGCCAGCAGTTACGGACATATGGAGACCCAGTACTTC. This sequence encodes CASSYGHMETQYF.

J is TRBJ2-7 and V is TRBV30, with 8 bases lining up with TRBD2. There are 15 residues in the CDR3. J was trimmed by 2 bases and V by 3 bases; bases with no gene match: 9. Germline-derived CDR1 and CDR2 are GTSNPN and SVGIG (reference sequence). The CDR3 loop is CAWSEFRGGTYEQYF. The DNA of the CDR3 is TGTGCCTGGAGCGAGTTTCGGGGGGGCACCTACGAGCAGTACTTC.

This clone has a handful of counts. This chain uses TRBV12-5 with TRBJ2-7; a weak D match, TRBD1 (5 bases). This CDR3 spans 13 amino acids. V gave up 3 bases and J gave up 4 bases, with 10 bases separating them. Germline loops: CDR1 LGHNT, CDR2 FRNRAP. CDR3 nucleotide sequence: TGTGCTAGTGGTTTCGCCCCAGGGTACGAGCAGTACTTC. It specifies CASGFAPGYEQYF.

This clone is a singleton in its sample. The CDR3 sequence is CASSQRAPGAQETQYF. CDR3 in DNA: TGTGCCAGCAGCCAGCGCGCGCCTGGGGCCCAAGAGACCCAGTACTTC. The V and J genes are TRBV5-4 and TRBJ2-5, with TRBD1 as a possible D gene (5 bases). CDR1 SGHNT and CDR2 YYREEE come from the germline V gene (reference sequence). Trimming removed 4 bases at V and 1 base at J, with 17 bases between. CDR3 length: 16 residues.